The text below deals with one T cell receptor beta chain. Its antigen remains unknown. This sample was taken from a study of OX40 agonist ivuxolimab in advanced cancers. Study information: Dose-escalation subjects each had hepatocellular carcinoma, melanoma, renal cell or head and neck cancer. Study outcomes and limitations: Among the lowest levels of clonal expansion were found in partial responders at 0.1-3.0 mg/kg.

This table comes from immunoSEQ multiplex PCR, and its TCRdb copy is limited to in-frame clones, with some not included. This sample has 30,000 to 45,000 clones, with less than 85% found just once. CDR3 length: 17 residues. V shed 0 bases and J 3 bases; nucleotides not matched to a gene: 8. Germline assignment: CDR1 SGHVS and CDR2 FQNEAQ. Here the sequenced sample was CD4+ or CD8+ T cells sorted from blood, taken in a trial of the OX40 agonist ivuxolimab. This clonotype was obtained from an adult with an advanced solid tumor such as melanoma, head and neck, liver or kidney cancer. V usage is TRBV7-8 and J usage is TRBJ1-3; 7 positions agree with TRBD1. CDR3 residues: CASSLASRTGVGNTIYF. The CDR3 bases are TGTGCCAGCAGCTTAGCGTCCCGGACAGGAGTTGGAAACACCATATATTTT.